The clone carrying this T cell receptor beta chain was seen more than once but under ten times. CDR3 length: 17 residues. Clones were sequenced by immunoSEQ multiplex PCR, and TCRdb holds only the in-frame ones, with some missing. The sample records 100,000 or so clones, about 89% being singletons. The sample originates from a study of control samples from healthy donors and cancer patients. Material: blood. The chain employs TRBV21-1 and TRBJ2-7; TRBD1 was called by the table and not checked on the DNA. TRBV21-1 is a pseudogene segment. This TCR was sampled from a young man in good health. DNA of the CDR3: TGTGCCAGCAGCACCCCCCAGCAGGACAGGGGTCCCCCCGAGCAGTACGTC. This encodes CASSTPQQDRGPPEQYV.